The next 11 T cell receptor beta chains were all read from a single sample in a study of blood T cell repertoires in COVID-19. The assay was immunoSEQ multiplex PCR, and TCRdb's table has in-frame clones only and misses some. The sample has about 200,000 clones, 80% seen once. The sequenced sample was peripheral blood. These receptors were collected from a woman aged 70 to 79 with acute or convalescent COVID-19.

The CDR3: CASSSTGTSKGGEQFF. CDR3 DNA: TGTGCCAGCAGTTCGACAGGGACTAGCAAGGGGGGTGAGCAGTTCTTC. The rearrangement joins TRBV6-5 to TRBJ2-1; 9 nucleotides line up with TRBD2. CDR3 size: 16 residues. Germline CDR1 MNHEY, CDR2 SVGAGI. Trimming took 4 bases from V and 9 from J; bases not matched to a gene: 13.

The V and J genes are TRBV28 and TRBJ2-5; D remains ambiguous. CDR3 length equals 13 residues. Per the germline V gene, CDR1 is MDHEN and CDR2 is SYDVKM. V was cut by 5 bases and J by 2 bases, with 9 bases left in between. In DNA form, the CDR3 reads TGTGCCAGCAGTCAGACACAGCAAGAGACCCAGTACTTC. Protein product: CASSQTQQETQYF. The whole variable domain, remainder taken from reference TRBV28 and TRBJ2-5, is DVKVTQSSRYLVKRTGEKVFLECVQDMDHENMFWYRQDPGLGLRLIYFSYDVKMKEKGDIPEGYSVSREKKERFSLILESASTNQTSMYLCASSQTQQETQYFGPGTRLLVL.

The chain couples TRBV12-3 or TRBV12-4 to TRBJ1-2; possibly TRBD1 for D (6 bases). V lost 4 bases and J lost 6, with 12 bases in between. CDR3 length: 13 amino acids. CDR3 sequence reads: CASSYSNRDGYTF. The CDR3 DNA reads TGTGCCAGCAGTTACAGTAACAGGGATGGCTACACCTTC.

The rearrangement uses TRBV30 and TRBJ1-1, with D hard to call. The V end was cut by 2 bases, the J end by 3 bases, with 19 bases between. Germline V gene lookup returns CDR1 GTSNPN and CDR2 SVGIG (reference sequence). The CDR3 sequence is 16 residues long. This chain's CDR3 is CAWSQGSAGPYTEAFF. In DNA form, the CDR3 reads TGTGCCTGGAGTCAAGGTTCGGCAGGTCCGTACACTGAAGCTTTCTTT.

The gene calls are TRBV30 and TRBJ1-1; D remains ambiguous. CDR1 and CDR2 from the germline V gene are GTSNPN and SVGIG (reference sequence). CDR3 size: 12 residues. Deletions cut 3 bases from V and 5 bases from J, with 10 bases between. The CDR3 region has the DNA TGTGCCTGGAGCTATAGCAGTACTGAAGCTTTCTTT. It encodes CAWSYSSTEAFF.

The V call is TRBV3-1 (or the pseudogene TRBV3-2), the J call TRBJ2-3; D gene uncertain. This CDR3 is 13 amino acids long. CDR1 is LGHDT, CDR2 YNNKEL, per germline (reference sequence). V was trimmed by 3 bases and J by 7 bases, leaving 11 bases between them. The CDR3 sequence: CASSQGDRNTQYF. The CDR3 DNA sequence: TGTGCCAGCAGCCAGGGCGATAGGAATACGCAGTATTTT.

V gene TRBV3-1 (or the pseudogene TRBV3-2) combines with J gene TRBJ2-3, with unresolved D. V was trimmed by 1 base and J by 5 bases, leaving 7 bases between them. CDR3 size: 13 residues. Germline V gene lookup returns CDR1 LGHDT and CDR2 YNNKEL (reference sequence). Here the CDR3 DNA reads TGTGCCAGCAGCCAAGTTGTCGTAGATACGCAGTATTTT. Translation: CASSQVVVDTQYF.

The chain uses TRBV12-3 or TRBV12-4 and TRBJ2-2, with D perhaps TRBD2 (5 bases). This CDR3 contains 12 residues. The V gene lost 7 bases and the J gene lost 7 bases, with 10 bases spanning the gap. The chain's CDR3 is CASNREDGELFF. For the CDR3, the DNA is TGTGCCAGCAACCGGGAAGACGGGGAGCTGTTTTTT.

The rearrangement links TRBV5-1 to TRBJ2-3; D is possibly TRBD2 (6 bases). The CDR3 is 13 amino acids. Trimming took 4 bases from V and 6 from J, leaving 12 bases between them. Germline V gene lookup returns CDR1 SGHRS and CDR2 YFSETQ. As DNA, the CDR3 is TGCGCCAGCAGCGCCGGGACTCCGGATACGCAGTATTTT. Protein sequence: CASSAGTPDTQYF.

This rearrangement joins TRBV19 to TRBJ2-2, with 11 bases identical to TRBD2. Germline CDR1 LNHDA, CDR2 SQIVND (reference sequence). The CDR3 loop spans 15 amino acids. V lost 4 bases to trimming and J lost 6 bases; unmatched junction nucleotides: 4. The CDR3 here is CASSTGTSGPGELFF. The DNA of the CDR3 is TGTGCCAGTAGTACTGGGACTAGCGGCCCCGGGGAGCTGTTTTTT. The full variable domain, with the rest looked up from reference TRBV19 and TRBJ2-2, is DGGITQSPKYLFRKEGQNVTLSCEQNLNHDAMYWYRQDPGQGLRLIYYSQIVNDFQKGDIAEGYSVSREKKESFPLTVTSAQKNPTAFYLCASSTGTSGPGELFFGEGSRLTVL.

This clone has just one count. The chain recombines TRBV15 with TRBJ1-2, with D perhaps matching TRBD1 (6 bases). Deletions cut 3 bases from V and 4 bases from J, with 21 bases between. Germline CDR1 is LNHNV and CDR2 is YYDKDF (reference sequence). The CDR3 is made up of 17 amino acids. CDR3 residues: CATSSLRRGGAGYGYTF. As DNA, the CDR3 is TGTGCCACCAGCAGTTTAAGGCGCGGGGGCGCGGGCTATGGCTACACCTTC. Based on the CDR3 plus reference TRBV15 and TRBJ1-2, the full variable domain is DAMVIQNPRYQVTQFGKPVTLSCSQTLNHNVMYWYQQKSSQAPKLLFHYYDKDFNNEADTPDNFQSRRPNTSFCFLDIRSPGLGDTAMYLCATSSLRRGGAGYGYTFGSGTRLTVV.